This T cell receptor beta chain was documented in a study of CD8 T cells in ankylosing spondylitis (dated by TCRdb to the late 2010s). Broadly, across the study: The study set out to find disease-linked TCR variants by profiling T cell receptor beta repertoires in ankylosing spondylitis patients and healthy donors. The full study cohort comprised 25 ankylosing spondylitis patients and roughly 100 healthy donors. Peripheral blood samples were taken, and synovial fluid was additionally collected from ankylosing spondylitis patients. What the study reported, not specific to this receptor: Some of the motif variants had been reported before in the synovial fluid and blood of reactive arthritis patients, a finding that suggests common disease-initiation mechanisms. A TCR beta motif made up of several highly homologous amino acid variants appeared to be characteristic of blood from ankylosing spondylitis patients. In peripheral blood, the disease-linked clones were found at relatively low frequencies and had a CD8+ phenotype. The disease-linked clones were reported to be significantly enriched in matched synovial fluid samples from ankylosing spondylitis patients.

This clonotype appeared many times. The target of this receptor is not known. No per-base quality is available; no much larger clone lies one base away. CDR1 and CDR2, per the germline V gene, are SGHTA and FQGTGA. Ends trimmed: V by 4 bases, J by 2 bases; bases unmatched to a gene: 10. Taken from cysteine to phenylalanine, the CDR3 has 16 residues. The kept DNA is CDR3 alone, 48 bases in frame from the first base. Sequencer: Illumina HiSeq 2500. Quantitative 5'-RACE with molecular barcodes was the method used to prepare the TCR beta libraries. As for the authors' bioinformatics: Disease-linked TCR variants were identified with a new computational method built on a probabilistic model of VDJ rearrangement. TCRdb handled the public reads itself, with Q25 trimming in fastp and clone calling in MiXCR, and kept productive beta chains. Here each entry gathers all rows of one CDR3 protein and keeps the most common genes and DNA. It is TCRdb's table, rather than the study itself, that gives the V and J calls and clone size. Within this sample are about 840,000 distinct CDR3 sequences, with about 10% of them counted one time only. The ten largest clones add up to more than 0.5% of the sample.

Sequencing was performed on blood, either unsorted or a sorted T cell fraction (not recorded which). The TCR sequence derives from a male donor with ankylosing spondylitis. The chain employs TRBV7-3 and TRBJ1-2; TRBD1 aligns with 7 central bases. DNA sequence: TGTGCCAGCAGCTCTTCAACCAGGGGGGGAAACTATGGCTACACCTTC. This is translated as CASSSSTRGGNYGYTF.